Listed here is a single TCR beta chain. What it binds is not known. The data originate from a study of T cell responses to AZD1222 COVID-19 vaccine. Here immunoSEQ multiplex PCR was the method, and the copy in TCRdb shows in-frame clones only, minus some. Of 200,000 or so clones in the sample, 90% to 95% were seen once. Study-wide results and limits: The study reported that nearly half of spike-specific TCRs target unmutated variant regions.

The CDR3 contains 13 residues. The V gene lost 7 bases and the J gene lost 3 bases, with 12 bases spanning the gap. Germline values: CDR1 MNHEY, CDR2 SVGAGI. Sequenced material: peripheral blood, taken 28 days after the second AZD1222 dose. The sequence was collected from an adult who received the AZD1222 COVID-19 vaccine. The chain joins TRBV6-5 to TRBJ1-1; weak D call: TRBD1 (5 bases). CDR3 nucleotide sequence: TGTGCCAGCAACCCCCGAGGGGACACTGAAGCTTTCTTT. This gives the protein CASNPRGDTEAFF.